The T cell receptor (beta chain) under discussion was sequenced for a study of cytomegalovirus exposure and HLA in healthy donors. Germline CDR1 MGHDK, CDR2 SYGVNS. V was shortened by 7 bases and J by 4 bases, with 8 bases between the two germline ends. CDR3 size: 11 residues. As concerns this clone: The antigen remains undetermined.

The donors were part of the 120-subject validation cohort, which stood apart from the approximately 640-subject first cohort. Only in-frame clones appear in the TCRdb table, and some are missing; sequencing was by immunoSEQ multiplex PCR. Of about 58,000 clones listed, more than 90% were seen once; the top ten hold about 1%. General observations from the study: According to reports, the classifier identified cytomegalovirus status with high specificity and sensitivity. The authors listed around 150 TCR beta chains as cytomegalovirus-associated.

Sequencing was carried out using PBMCs. This receptor was obtained from a man between 18 and 29 years old in good health and CMV-seronegative. The chain links TRBV25-1 to TRBJ2-7, with a possible D match to TRBD2 (5 bases). The CDR3 DNA sequence: TGTGCCAGCACGGACTCGTACGAGCAGTACTTC. It codes for CASTDSYEQYF.